This entry lists 6 T cell receptor beta chains sequenced from one sample in a study of beta chain features in type 1 diabetes. Every isolated RNA sample was fully reverse transcribed, so sequencing captured expressed TCRB transcripts. Profiling relied on immunoSEQ multiplex PCR, and the TCRdb table lists in-frame clones only, not all of them. The sample consists of 120,000 to 150,000 clones, 10% to 15% of them appearing once. For these receptors, no antigen is known. Whole-study results and caveats: Moderately but significantly shorter TCRB CDR3s were found in Type 1 diabetes patients in all four CD4+ subsets.

Source material: central memory CD4+ T cells from blood. The receptors originated from a man aged 18-30 years with type 1 diabetes.

This clone was seen repeatedly, ten times or more. Here the CDR3 reads CASLSTDFSDTQYF. The CDR3 DNA follows: TGTGCCTCCTTATCAACGGACTTCTCAGATACGCAGTATTTT. V usage is TRBV10-3 and J usage is TRBJ2-3, with a weak D call TRBD2 (5 bases). Germline CDR1 ENHRY, CDR2 SYGVKD. Deletions cut 11 bases from V and 4 bases from J, with 19 bases between. This CDR3 region has 14 residues.

The V and J genes are TRBV28 and TRBJ2-7; 11 nucleotides match TRBD1. J gave up 7 bases and V 6 bases, and 14 bases lay outside the gene matches. Germline V gene lookup returns CDR1 MDHEN and CDR2 SYDVKM. CDR3 length: 16 residues. The CDR3 protein is CASSPRAGTGGREQYF. The CDR3 nucleotides read TGTGCCAGCAGCCCCCGTGCCGGGACAGGGGGTCGGGAGCAGTACTTC.

The chain combines TRBV5-1 with TRBJ2-7; D gene uncertain. From germline, CDR1 is SGHRS and CDR2 YFSETQ. V lost 5 bases and J 1 base, leaving 4 bases between the germline ends. The CDR3 is 11 residues long. For the CDR3, the DNA is TGCGCCAGCAGGGAGTCCTACGAGCAGTACTTC. This gives the protein CASRESYEQYF.

This clone was found a few times. The V call is TRBV6-6, the J call TRBJ2-4; unclear D gene. The germline V and J ends were trimmed by 6 bases and 1 base, with 13 bases remaining between them. CDR1 and CDR2 from the germline V gene are MNHNY and SVGAGI (reference sequence). The CDR3 covers 15 residues. CDR3 DNA sequence: TGTGCCAGCAGCCCAGAGAGGCTGGCCAAAAACATTCAGTACTTC. This translates into CASSPERLAKNIQYF.

This clone appeared a few times. This chain joins TRBV6-1 and TRBJ1-1, with unresolved D. V was clipped by 8 bases and J by 11 bases, with 18 bases between them. Germline values: CDR1 MNHNS, CDR2 SASEGT. This CDR3 has 12 residues. Here the CDR3 reads CASVEARQGAFF. The CDR3 DNA sequence: TGTGCCAGCGTTGAAGCCAGGCAAGGGGCTTTCTTT.

CDR3: CASSPGQGVSPLHF. CDR3 nucleotide sequence: TGTGCCAGCAGCCCCGGACAGGGGGTCTCACCCCTCCACTTT. The V gene is TRBV7-3, the J gene TRBJ1-6; TRBD1 matches at 10 bases. This CDR3 is built from 14 residues. Germline V lookup: CDR1 SGHTA, CDR2 FQGTGA. J was trimmed by 10 bases and V by 5 bases; bases with no gene match: 5. Full variable domain (missing parts from reference TRBV7-3 and TRBJ1-6): GAGVSQTPSNKVTEKGKYVELRCDPISGHTALYWYRQSLGQGPEFLIYFQGTGAADDSGLPNDRFFAVRPEGSVSTLKIQRTERGDSAVYLCASSPGQGVSPLHFGNGTRLTVT.